Presented here are 19 T cell receptor beta chains from one specimen sequenced in a study of glioma-infiltrating T cells. Amplification of TCR alpha and beta CDR3 regions from RNA used iRepertoire nested multiplex PCR. Using its own MiXCR run on the multiplex PCR reads, TCRdb lists one record per CDR3 protein. The repertoire has under 150,000 distinct CDR3 sequences, approximately 26% of them found once; the top ten carry 25% to 30%. Material: glioma tissue, nonneoplastic brain tissue, or PBMCs (not recorded which). The receptors were gathered from a human donor with low-grade glioma or glioblastoma, undergoing nonglioma brain surgery, or in good health (not recorded which).

With respect to this clonotype: Relative to the germline gene, one junction end is altered; a read error may explain this. V gene TRBV7-2 combines with J gene TRBJ1-1, with 8 bases lining up with TRBD1. This CDR3 is built from 17 residues. Germline values: CDR1 SGHTA, CDR2 FQGNSA. The DNA for the CDR3 is TGTGCCAGCAGCCATGACGGACAGGGAGGGGGGAACAATGAAGCTTTCTTT. Translated: CASSHDGQGGGNNEAFF.

This clonotype appeared many times. This chain joins TRBV14 and TRBJ2-5; TRBD1 might be the D (6 bases). Trimming removed 5 bases at V and 4 bases at J, with 11 bases between. The CDR3 spans 13 residues. Germline V CDR1 and CDR2: SGHDN, FVKESK. The CDR3 DNA sequence: TGTGCCAGCAGCGCTCAGGGGTCAGAGACCCAGTACTTC. Translation gives CASSAQGSETQYF.

The chain joins TRBV7-9 to TRBJ1-1; 7 bases are shared with TRBD1. V was pared by 5 bases and J by 2 bases, with 5 bases of the junction left unmatched. This CDR3 is built from 14 residues. Germline CDR1 and CDR2: SEHNR and FQNEAQ (reference sequence). This chain's CDR3 is CASSRDRKNTEAFF. In DNA, the CDR3 is TGTGCCAGCAGCCGGGACAGAAAAAACACTGAAGCTTTCTTT. The whole variable domain, remainder taken from reference TRBV7-9 and TRBJ1-1, is DTGVSQNPRHKITKRGQNVTFRCDPISEHNRLYWYRQTLGQGPEFLTYFQNEAQLEKSRLLSDRFSAERPKGSFSTLEIQRTEQGDSAMYLCASSRDRKNTEAFFGQGTRLTVV.

This clonotype was observed a handful of times. CDR3 sequence (DNA): TGCAGCGTTAACTACGAGCAGTACGTC. It yields the protein CSVNYEQYV. The J gene is TRBJ2-7, the V gene TRBV20-1; D is uncertain. The CDR3 is 9 amino acids. Per germline, CDR1 DFQATT and CDR2 SNEGSKA (reference sequence).

Many counts were recorded for this clonotype. The rearrangement links TRBV15 to TRBJ2-3; no firm D call. This CDR3 has 15 residues. Trimming stripped 2 bases from V and 2 bases from J, with 11 bases between. The germline gives CDR1 LNHNV, CDR2 YYDKDF (reference sequence). CDR3 coding DNA: TGTGCCACCAGCAGATCAATAACGCACACAGATACGCAGTATTTT. It codes for CATSRSITHTDTQYF.

This clonotype came up many times. As DNA, the CDR3 is TGTGCCAGCAGTGAAACAAATGAGCAGTTCTTC. Translating it yields CASSETNEQFF. The chain employs TRBV6-1 and TRBJ2-1; D remains ambiguous. The CDR3 has 11 residues. With 2 bases removed from V and 7 bases from J, the gap between germline ends came to 3 bases. CDR1 MNHNS and CDR2 SASEGT come from the germline V gene.

This clonotype came up many times. CDR3 DNA: TGTGCCAGCAGTTTATCCGGGACAGGATATAACTATGGCTACACCTTC. Its protein is CASSLSGTGYNYGYTF. The V call is TRBV27, the J call TRBJ1-2; 8 bases are shared with TRBD1. The CDR3 has 16 amino acids. CDR1 and CDR2 (germline): MNHEY, SMNVEV (reference sequence). V was pared by 0 bases and J by 1 base, with 4 bases of the junction left unmatched.

This clonotype was seen at least ten times. The chain links TRBV2 to TRBJ2-5; D is unclear. Trimming cost V 6 bases and J 5 bases, with 10 bases left between them. This CDR3 has 12 amino acids. Germline values: CDR1 SNHLY, CDR2 FYNNEI. The CDR3 sequence: CASRRLGETQYF. CDR3 bases: TGTGCCAGCAGGCGTCTTGGGGAGACCCAGTACTTC.

This clonotype was detected a few times. The V gene is TRBV18, the J gene TRBJ1-5; weak D call: TRBD1 (5 bases). The ends were cut back, 1 base at V and 4 bases at J, with 14 bases in the middle. The germline V gene encodes CDR1 KGHSH and CDR2 LQKENI. The CDR3 totals 16 residues. As DNA, the CDR3 is TGTGCCAGCTCACCACTGCCCAGGGAAGGGAATCAGCCCCAGCATTTT. This translates into CASSPLPREGNQPQHF.

This clonotype was counted at least ten times. The CDR3 nucleotides are TGCAGTGCTTTCAGCGCCCCATGGCCCAATGAGCAGTTCTTC. Translation: CSAFSAPWPNEQFF. The genes are TRBV20-1 and TRBJ2-1; D is unresolved. V lost 5 bases to trimming and J lost 6 bases, with 17 bases between them. Germline CDR1 reads DFQATT; CDR2 reads SNEGSKA (reference sequence). This CDR3 region has 14 residues.

A single count supports this clonotype. This clone may be a read error of a much larger clone one base away. The chain's CDR3 is CASSQPDSYQETQYF. CDR3 sequence (DNA): TGTGCCAGCAGTCAGCCCGACTCGTACCAAGAGACCCAGTACTTC. The chain recombines TRBV27 with TRBJ2-5; D unresolved. Germline CDR1 MNHEY, CDR2 SMNVEV (reference sequence). V lost 5 bases and J 0 bases, leaving 13 bases between the germline ends. This CDR3 contains 15 residues.

The rearrangement links TRBV9 to TRBJ2-5; D ambiguous. The CDR3 sequence is 14 residues long. V was trimmed by 0 bases and J by 1 base, leaving 7 bases between them. Germline V lookup: CDR1 SGDLS, CDR2 YYNGEE. The CDR3 here is CASSVELAQETQYF. CDR3 in DNA: TGTGCCAGCAGCGTAGAACTCGCCCAAGAGACCCAGTACTTC.

This clonotype was seen a few times. The CDR3 loop is CASRAGLTTDTQYF. The CDR3, as DNA: TGTGCCAGCAGGGCAGGACTTACCACAGATACGCAGTATTTT. This sequence joins TRBV28 and TRBJ2-3, with TRBD2 as a possible D gene (5 bases). Trimming took off 6 bases at V and 2 bases at J, with 12 bases between the two ends. CDR3 length equals 14 residues. The V gene's germline CDR1 is MDHEN and CDR2 SYDVKM.

This clonotype was recorded at least ten times. The chain recombines TRBV6-6 with TRBJ1-3; D not resolved. The germline gives CDR1 MNHNY, CDR2 SVGAGI (reference sequence). The V and J ends lost 2 bases and 3 bases respectively, with 17 bases between them. CDR3 size: 17 residues. The CDR3 here is CASSYLRQAGGGNTIYF. CDR3 bases: TGTGCCAGCAGTTACCTCCGGCAGGCTGGTGGTGGAAACACCATATATTTT.

There are many counts of this clonotype. J is TRBJ1-4 and V is TRBV20-1; 7 nucleotides agree with TRBD1. The CDR3 runs to 15 residues. V shed 0 bases, J shed 5 bases, and the junction held 6 bases outside the gene matches. CDR1 and CDR2 (germline): DFQATT, SNEGSKA (reference sequence). CDR3 coding DNA: TGCAGTGCTAGAGACTCCGGGACAGCGAATGAAAAACTGTTTTTT. Its translation is CSARDSGTANEKLFF.

This clonotype was detected many times. This chain links TRBV27 with TRBJ2-3; 12 nucleotides agree with TRBD1. The CDR3 runs 18 residues. Germline lookup yields CDR1 MNHEY and CDR2 SMNVEV (reference sequence). Unmatched junction bases numbered 13, after V lost 5 bases and J lost 4 bases. The CDR3 sequence is CASSTGTGGRVSADTQYF. As DNA, the CDR3 is TGTGCCAGCAGTACCGGGACAGGGGGCCGTGTTAGCGCAGATACGCAGTATTTT.

The chain has TRBV10-3 and TRBJ2-3, with 8 bases identical to TRBD1. The CDR3 is 15 residues long. CDR1 is ENHRY and CDR2 is SYGVKD in the germline V gene. V dropped 3 bases and J dropped 1; count of bases not matched to a gene: 3. CDR3 region: CAISEGTGRTDTQYF. Written as DNA, the CDR3 is TGTGCCATCAGTGAAGGGACAGGTCGCACAGATACGCAGTATTTT.

Concerning this clonotype: The junction departs from the called germline gene at one end, perhaps through a read error. This chain connects TRBV12-3 or TRBV12-4 to TRBJ1-5, with unresolved D. The CDR3 is 14 amino acids. The CDR3 bases are TGTGCCAGCAGCGCTAACCGGGCCCCCTATCTCCAGCGTTTT. Its translation is CASSANRAPYLQRF.

J is TRBJ1-4 and V is TRBV24-1; a possible D gene is TRBD1 (5 bases). V lost 6 bases to trimming and J lost 5 bases, with 15 bases between them. The length of the CDR3 is 15 residues. Germline CDR1 KGHDR, CDR2 SFDVKD. This chain's CDR3 is CATSKGGTGNEKLFF. CDR3 coding DNA: TGTGCCACCAGTAAAGGCGGGACGGGGAATGAAAAACTGTTTTTT.